The rows below give T cell receptor beta chains drawn from one sample of a study of T-cell memory formation after mild COVID-19. TCRdb analysed the 5' RACE reads with MiXCR anew, one entry per CDR3 protein. The top ten clones hold around a fifth of a sample with a few hundred thousand distinct CDR3 sequences, roughly 8.2% of them seen once. The specimen was PBMCs or a T cell subset sorted from them (not recorded which). The receptors shown here come from a man aged 18 to 30 who had mild COVID-19 (a few samples of this study predate the infection). Cell type and time point are not known. CDR3s include the opening cysteine and the closing phenylalanine or tryptophan. A D gene is named only where the DNA matches it firmly. A row's size may be missing; if present it is once, few, many or a size class.

cdr3_nt cdr3_aa j_call clone_size v_call d_call cdr3_length
TGTGCCAGCAGCTCGGGACAGGCCGGCGGTGAAGCTTTCTTT CASSSGQAGGEAFF TRBJ1-1 . TRBV5-4 TRBD1 14
TGTGCCAGCAGCACGGGACTAGCGAAACCGGGGGAGCTGTTTTTT CASSTGLAKPGELFF TRBJ2-2 many TRBV7-9 TRBD2 15
TGCGCCAGCGAGCGGACTGGCACCGGGGAGCTGTTTTTT CASERTGTGELFF TRBJ2-2 few TRBV4-1 . 13
TGTGCCAGCAGTCCTAGCGGGGGGCTTTACTACGAGCAGTACTTC CASSPSGGLYYEQYF TRBJ2-7 . TRBV12-3/TRBV12-4 TRBD2 15
TGCGCCAGCAGCTTGGAAGGGGGAGGATTCGCCTCCTACGAGCAGTACTTC CASSLEGGGFASYEQYF TRBJ2-7 few TRBV5-1 . 17
TGTGCCAGCAGCTTAACACCCGGGACAGGGTCACGAGATACGCAGTATTTT CASSLTPGTGSRDTQYF TRBJ2-3 few TRBV7-3 TRBD1 17
TGTGCCAGCAGCTCCTATAGGGAGGGGGCCTACAATGAGCAGTTCTTC CASSSYREGAYNEQFF TRBJ2-1 few TRBV11-2 . 16
TGTGCCAGCAGCTCAGCGGGGGAAAAGCAGTACTTC CASSSAGEKQYF TRBJ2-7 few TRBV7-9 TRBD2 12
TGCGCCAGCAGCCAAGACTTCAACACCGGGGAGCTGTTTTTT CASSQDFNTGELFF TRBJ2-2 many TRBV4-3 . 14
TGTGCCAGCAGGTGGGGAACTGCGAATTCACCCCTCCACTTT CASRWGTANSPLHF TRBJ1-6 few TRBV6-5 . 14
TGTGCCAGCAGTTACACTAGGACAGGGCTGGGCGAGCAGTACTTC CASSYTRTGLGEQYF TRBJ2-7 . TRBV6-2/TRBV6-3 TRBD1 15
TGTGCCAGCAGCCAAGACAGTGCTGGGTGGGTCTCGCTAGCGGGGGGTGTTGAGCAGTTCTTC CASSQDSAGWVSLAGGVEQFF TRBJ2-1 few TRBV4-2 TRBD2 21
TGCAGCGTTGAAGAGCAAAGCTCCTACAATGAGCAGTTCTTC CSVEEQSSYNEQFF TRBJ2-1 . TRBV29-1 . 14
TGTGCCAGCAGCCAAGAAGATGTCAGCACAGATACGCAGTATTTT CASSQEDVSTDTQYF TRBJ2-3 few TRBV4-2 . 15
TGTGCCAGCAGTGCAGGGAGACAAGAGACCCAGTACTTC CASSAGRQETQYF TRBJ2-5 few TRBV7-8 . 13
TGTGCCAGCAAAGGAACGGGGTACACCGGGGAGCTGTTTTTT CASKGTGYTGELFF TRBJ2-2 . TRBV3-1 . 14
TGTGCCAGCAGCCAAGATCCCCTAGCGGGGGGTGCCGGGGAGCTGTTTTTT CASSQDPLAGGAGELFF TRBJ2-2 few TRBV3-1 TRBD2 17
TGCAGTGCTAGAGGAAAGGGGGGCTCCGGAAACACCATATATTTT CSARGKGGSGNTIYF TRBJ1-3 few TRBV20-1 . 15
TGCGCCAGCAGCCAAGATTTGGAAGAGACCCAGTACTTC CASSQDLEETQYF TRBJ2-5 many TRBV4-3 . 13
TGTGCCAGCAGCCGGGGACAGGCCCATTCACCCCTCCACTTT CASSRGQAHSPLHF TRBJ1-6 few TRBV7-9 TRBD1 14
TGTGCCAGCAGTCCTCGACTAGCGGGGGGGGTAGATACGCAGTATTTT CASSPRLAGGVDTQYF TRBJ2-3 few TRBV6-6 TRBD2 16
TGTGCCAGCAGTTTATATACTAGCGGCGAGCAAGAGACCCAGTACTTC CASSLYTSGEQETQYF TRBJ2-5 many TRBV3-1 TRBD2 16
TGTGCCAGTAGTCCTCCCCCGGGACAGGGGAACTATGGCTACACCTTC CASSPPPGQGNYGYTF TRBJ1-2 few TRBV19 TRBD1 16
TGTGCCAGCAGTGACGGGGTCGGGGGGGCCCCAGATACGCAGTATTTT CASSDGVGGAPDTQYF TRBJ2-3 many TRBV6-4 TRBD2 16
TGTGCCAGCAGCAAGAGGGACAGGGGGGATACGCAGTATTTT CASSKRDRGDTQYF TRBJ2-3 few TRBV7-2 TRBD1 14
TGTGCCAGCAGGGGGGGGACTTTTCAAGAGACCCAGTACTTC CASRGGTFQETQYF TRBJ2-5 few TRBV13 TRBD2 14
TGCAGTGTTTCGGCGGGGAACTATGGCTACACCTTC CSVSAGNYGYTF TRBJ1-2 many TRBV20-1 . 12
TGTGCCAGCAGCTTAGGACGGGGGGCTGCTCGAAGCTATGGCTACACCTTC CASSLGRGAARSYGYTF TRBJ1-2 few TRBV7-8 . 17
TGTGCCAGCGGCCTTGACAGTACCAATGAGCAGTTCTTC CASGLDSTNEQFF TRBJ2-1 . TRBV7-8 . 13
TGTGCCAGCAGCTCGCGGGACGAAAACACCGGGGAGCTGTTTTTT CASSSRDENTGELFF TRBJ2-2 many TRBV4-2 . 15
TGTGCCAGCGGATGGGGTCCCGAGCAGTACTTC CASGWGPEQYF TRBJ2-7 few TRBV2 . 11
TGTGCCACCATGGCAGGGGACAGCTCACCCCTCCACTTT CATMAGDSSPLHF TRBJ1-6 many TRBV24-1 TRBD1 13
TGTGCCAGCAGAGGTAGCTCCTACGAGCAGTACTTC CASRGSSYEQYF TRBJ2-7 many TRBV27 . 12
TGTGCCAGCAGCCCGGACGCTAGCGGGGGGTACAATGAGCAGTTCTTC CASSPDASGGYNEQFF TRBJ2-1 many TRBV7-2 TRBD2 16
TGTGCCAGCAGCTTAGCGCGGGAGGGGGCGAGCAATCAGCCCCAGCATTTT CASSLAREGASNQPQHF TRBJ1-5 many TRBV7-7 TRBD1 17
TGCGCCAGCAGCTTGGGGGGACAGCTCCAAGAGACCCAGTACTTC CASSLGGQLQETQYF TRBJ2-5 few TRBV5-1 TRBD1 15
TGTGCCAGCAGCTCCACCCTGGGGGTTGATACGCAGTATTTT CASSSTLGVDTQYF TRBJ2-3 . TRBV7-3 . 14
TGTGCCAGCAACCCAGGGTCCGGGACCCAGTACTTC CASNPGSGTQYF TRBJ2-5 few TRBV7-9 . 12
TGTGCCAGCAGGGGGGACTGGGGGGTTGGGACCCAGTACTTC CASRGDWGVGTQYF TRBJ2-5 . TRBV7-6 . 14
TGTGCCAGCAGTCTCCGGACAGGCCTTGAAAAACTGTTTTTT CASSLRTGLEKLFF TRBJ1-4 few TRBV12-3/TRBV12-4 TRBD1 14
TGTGCCAGCACATACCAGCCCCAGCATTTT CASTYQPQHF TRBJ1-5 many TRBV3-1 . 10
TGTGCCAGCAGTTTAGGGCGGGGGCGCACCGCAGATACGCAGTATTTT CASSLGRGRTADTQYF TRBJ2-3 . TRBV12-3/TRBV12-4 . 16
TGTGCCAGCAGCCGGACAGGAAGGTCCGCCTTAAATGAAAAACTGTTTTTT CASSRTGRSALNEKLFF TRBJ1-4 many TRBV7-9 TRBD1 17
TGTGCCAGCAGTCGCCCTAGCGAGTATGAGCAGTTCTTC CASSRPSEYEQFF TRBJ2-1 many TRBV12-3/TRBV12-4 . 13
TGCGCCAGCAGCTTGGTAACAAGCACCGGGGAGCTGTTTTTT CASSLVTSTGELFF TRBJ2-2 . TRBV5-1 . 14
TGTGCCAGCACCTACAATGAGCAGTTCTTC CASTYNEQFF TRBJ2-1 few TRBV5-5 . 10
TGTGCCAGCAGTTCTTCCGCCGCTTTAGTCTTC CASSSSAALVF TRBJ2-7 . TRBV2 . 11
TGCAGTGCCATAACAGGGGATCCCTACAATGAGCAGTTCTTC CSAITGDPYNEQFF TRBJ2-1 . TRBV20-1 TRBD1 14
TGCGCCAGCAGCCCCATCGGACAGGGAAACAATCAGCCCCAGCATTTT CASSPIGQGNNQPQHF TRBJ1-5 many TRBV4-1 TRBD1 16
TGCAGTGCTAGAGGGGTTTCCAGCTCCTACGAGCAGTACTTC CSARGVSSSYEQYF TRBJ2-7 many TRBV20-1 . 14
TGCAGTGCTAGAGTCCTTGGGGGTCAGCCCCAGCATTTT CSARVLGGQPQHF TRBJ1-5 . TRBV20-1 . 13
TGTGCCAGCGGGGGGGCACAAGGCTACGAGCAGTACTTC CASGGAQGYEQYF TRBJ2-7 few TRBV7-8 . 13
TGTGCCAGCAGCTTAGCCCCGACCCGGGCAGGGAGGGATTCACCCCTCCACTTT CASSLAPTRAGRDSPLHF TRBJ1-6 few TRBV7-6 . 18
TGTGCCAGCAGCCAAGGGGTCGAGGGACTCCACGATGGCTACACCTTC CASSQGVEGLHDGYTF TRBJ1-2 few TRBV4-2 . 16